The 6 T cell receptor beta chains below come from one sample, sequenced in a study of Tregs in tolerant kidney transplant recipients. Assay: immunoSEQ multiplex PCR; the TCRdb copy retains only in-frame clones and omits some. Its clone listing holds over 25,000 clones. The sequencing used CD8+ T cells from blood, collected before the transplant. All receptors come from a human donor who received a combined kidney and bone marrow transplant.

As for this clone: The CDR3 end lies 3 residues beyond the end of the read and is filled in from the germline J gene. The genes are TRBV7-9 and TRBJ2-1; D is undetermined. In germline, CDR1 is SEHNR, CDR2 FQNEAQ (reference sequence). V shed 5 bases and J shed 6 bases, with 8 bases lying between them. The CDR3 is made up of 12 amino acids. The CDR3 spells CASSPPSNEQFF. The DNA read from the CDR3 is TGTGCCAGCAGCCCCCCTAGCAATGAG.

About this clone: The read ends 3 residues before the CDR3 terminus; that terminus is restored from the germline J gene. The chain joins TRBV19 to TRBJ2-6, with D unresolved. Germline V gives CDR1 LNHDA, CDR2 SQIVND (reference sequence). CDR3 length equals 16 residues. Trimming left V 1 base short and J 0 bases short, with 7 bases between. The CDR3 DNA, read in part, is TGTGCCAGTAGTATAGGGCCTGGCTCTGGGGCCAACGTC. Its translation: CASSIGPGSGANV. The entire CDR3 is CASSIGPGSGANVLTF.

In regard to this clone: Sequencing ends 3 residues short of the CDR3 end; the germline J gene provides the rest. The gene calls are TRBV10-3 and TRBJ1-5, with 7 bases matching TRBD1. Germline V gene sequence: CDR1 ENHRY, CDR2 SYGVKD. The V gene end was trimmed by 2 bases and the J gene end by 4 bases; junction bases not matched to a gene: 5. This CDR3 has 15 amino acids. Partial CDR3 DNA: TGTGCCATCAGTGAGGCCCACAGGGGTAATCAGCCC. Translating it yields CAISEAHRGNQP. The whole CDR3 reads CAISEAHRGNQPQHF.

A remark on this clone: From the germline J gene comes the end of the CDR3, since the read stops 3 residues before it. The chain carries TRBV29-1 and TRBJ1-1; 7 nucleotides line up with TRBD1. Germline loops: CDR1 SQVTM, CDR2 ANQGSEA. CDR3 length: 13 amino acids. Trimming removed 6 bases from V and 0 bases from J; junction bases left unmatched: 4. The covered CDR3 bases are TGCAGCGTCGCCGGGACAGTGAACACTGAA. Encoded protein: CSVAGTVNTE. The entire CDR3 is CSVAGTVNTEAFF.

A word on this clone: The CDR3 end is not reached by the read, which stops 3 residues before it; the germline J gene fills it in. This chain links TRBV6-2 or TRBV6-3 with TRBJ1-5, with D possibly TRBD1 on 6 matching bases. The CDR3 totals 15 residues. Germline V gene data show CDR1 as MNHEY and CDR2 as SVGEGT. Trimming removed 4 bases from V and 5 bases from J, with 15 bases in between. The CDR3 bases that were read are TGTGCCAGCAGTTCCCTCAGGGACACCTATCAGCCC. Its translation is CASSSLRDTYQP. The CDR3, in full, reads CASSSLRDTYQPQHF.

About this clone itself: The CDR3 goes on 3 residues after the read ends, and that part is filled in from the germline J gene. The chain has TRBV7-9 and TRBJ2-3; tentative D call: TRBD1 (6 bases). Germline V gene lookup returns CDR1 SEHNR and CDR2 FQNEAQ (reference sequence). V dropped 11 bases and J dropped 5 bases, with 14 bases sitting between them. The CDR3 is made up of 12 amino acids. CDR3 DNA, as far as it was read: TGTGCCGCCCTGGGGGCCTTAGATACG. Its translation: CAALGALDT. From start to end, the CDR3 is CAALGALDTQYF.